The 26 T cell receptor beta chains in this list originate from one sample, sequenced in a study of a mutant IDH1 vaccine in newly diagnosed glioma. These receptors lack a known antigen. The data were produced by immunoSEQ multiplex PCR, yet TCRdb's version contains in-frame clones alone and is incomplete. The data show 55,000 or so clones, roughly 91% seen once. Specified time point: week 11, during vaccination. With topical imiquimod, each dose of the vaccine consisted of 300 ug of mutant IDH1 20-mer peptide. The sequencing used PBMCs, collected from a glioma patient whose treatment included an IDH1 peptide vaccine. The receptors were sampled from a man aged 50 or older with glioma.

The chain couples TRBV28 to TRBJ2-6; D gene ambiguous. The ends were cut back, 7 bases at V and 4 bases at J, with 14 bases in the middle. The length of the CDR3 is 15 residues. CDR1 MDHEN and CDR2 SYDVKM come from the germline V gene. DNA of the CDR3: TGTGCCAGCACGGGCCCGTTAGGAGGGGCCAACGTCCTGACTTTC. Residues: CASTGPLGGANVLTF. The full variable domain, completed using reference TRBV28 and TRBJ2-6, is DVKVTQSSRYLVKRTGEKVFLECVQDMDHENMFWYRQDPGLGLRLIYFSYDVKMKEKGDIPEGYSVSREKKERFSLILESASTNQTSMYLCASTGPLGGANVLTFGAGSRLTVL.

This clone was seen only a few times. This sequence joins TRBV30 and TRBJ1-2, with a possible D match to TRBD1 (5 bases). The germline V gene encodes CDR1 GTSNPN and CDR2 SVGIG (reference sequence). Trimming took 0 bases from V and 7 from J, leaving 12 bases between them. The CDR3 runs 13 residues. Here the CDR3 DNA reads TGTGCCTGGAGTGTAACCGGGGGGACTGGCTACACCTTC. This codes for CAWSVTGGTGYTF. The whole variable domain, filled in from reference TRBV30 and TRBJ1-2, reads SQTIHQWPATLVQPVGSPLSLECTVEGTSNPNLYWYRQAAGRGLQLLFYSVGIGQISSEVPQNLSASRPQDRQFILSSKKLLLSDSGFYLCAWSVTGGTGYTFGSGTRLTVV.

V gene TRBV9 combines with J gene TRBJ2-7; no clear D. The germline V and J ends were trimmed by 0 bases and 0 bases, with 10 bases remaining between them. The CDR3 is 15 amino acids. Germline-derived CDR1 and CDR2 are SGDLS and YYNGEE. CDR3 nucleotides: TGTGCCAGCAGCGTAGGAGTCTCGGGCTCCTACGAGCAGTACTTC. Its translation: CASSVGVSGSYEQYF.

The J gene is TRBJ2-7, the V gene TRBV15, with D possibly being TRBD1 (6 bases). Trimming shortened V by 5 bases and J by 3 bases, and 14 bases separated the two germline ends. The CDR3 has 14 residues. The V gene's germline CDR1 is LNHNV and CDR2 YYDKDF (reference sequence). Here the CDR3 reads CATSEWIGGYEQYF. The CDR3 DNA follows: TGTGCCACCAGCGAGTGGATAGGGGGCTACGAGCAGTACTTC.

The CDR3 DNA sequence: TGTGCCAGCAGCCCAGCGGGGCTAAGAGAGCAGTACTTC. Its translation is CASSPAGLREQYF. J is TRBJ2-7 and V is TRBV7-2, with 7 bases fitting TRBD2. CDR1 and CDR2 (germline): SGHTA, FQGNSA. This CDR3 has 13 amino acids. The J segment lost 7 bases and the V segment lost 5 bases, leaving 8 bases of the junction unmatched.

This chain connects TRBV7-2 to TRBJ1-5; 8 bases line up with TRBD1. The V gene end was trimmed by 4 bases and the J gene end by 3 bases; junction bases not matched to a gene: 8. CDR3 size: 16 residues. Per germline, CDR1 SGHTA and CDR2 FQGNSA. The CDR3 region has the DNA TGTGCCAGCAGCTCCATGACAGGGGCGAACAATCAGCCCCAGCATTTT. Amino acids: CASSSMTGANNQPQHF.

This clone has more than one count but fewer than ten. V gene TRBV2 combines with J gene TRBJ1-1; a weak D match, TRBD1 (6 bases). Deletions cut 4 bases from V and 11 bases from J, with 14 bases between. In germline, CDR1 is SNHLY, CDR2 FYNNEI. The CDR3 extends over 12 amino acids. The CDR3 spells CASSVMRDTAFF. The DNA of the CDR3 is TGTGCCAGCAGTGTAATGAGGGACACCGCTTTCTTT.

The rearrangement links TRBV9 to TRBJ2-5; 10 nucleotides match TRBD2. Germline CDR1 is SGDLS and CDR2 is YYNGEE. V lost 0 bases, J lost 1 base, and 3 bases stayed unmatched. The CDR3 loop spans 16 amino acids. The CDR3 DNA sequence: TGTGCCAGCAGCGTAGGACTAGCGGGCATCCAAGAGACCCAGTACTTC. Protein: CASSVGLAGIQETQYF.

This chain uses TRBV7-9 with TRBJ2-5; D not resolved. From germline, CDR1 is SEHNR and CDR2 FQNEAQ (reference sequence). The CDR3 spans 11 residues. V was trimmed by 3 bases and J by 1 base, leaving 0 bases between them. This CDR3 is CASSFQETQYF. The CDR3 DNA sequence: TGTGCCAGCAGCTTCCAAGAGACCCAGTACTTC.

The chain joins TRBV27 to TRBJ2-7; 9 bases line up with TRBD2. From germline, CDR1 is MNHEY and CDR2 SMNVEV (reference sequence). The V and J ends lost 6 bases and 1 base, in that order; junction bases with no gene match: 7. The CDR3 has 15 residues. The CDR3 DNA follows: TGTGCCAGCAGCCCGACTAGCGGATGGTCCTACGAGCAGTACTTC. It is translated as CASSPTSGWSYEQYF.

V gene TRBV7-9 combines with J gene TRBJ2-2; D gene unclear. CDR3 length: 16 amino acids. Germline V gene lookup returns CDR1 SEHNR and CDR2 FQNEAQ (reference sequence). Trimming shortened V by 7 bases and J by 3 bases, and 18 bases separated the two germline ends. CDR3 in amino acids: CASMHSSSSDTGELFF. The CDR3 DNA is TGTGCCAGCATGCATTCAAGCTCCAGTGACACCGGGGAGCTGTTTTTT. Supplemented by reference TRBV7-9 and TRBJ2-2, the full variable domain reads DTGVSQNPRHKITKRGQNVTFRCDPISEHNRLYWYRQTLGQGPEFLTYFQNEAQLEKSRLLSDRFSAERPKGSFSTLEIQRTEQGDSAMYLCASMHSSSSDTGELFFGEGSRLTVL.

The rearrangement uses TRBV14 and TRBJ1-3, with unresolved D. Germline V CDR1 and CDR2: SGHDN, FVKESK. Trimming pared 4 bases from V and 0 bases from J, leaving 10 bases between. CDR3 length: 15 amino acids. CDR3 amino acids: CASSPAVGSGNTIYF. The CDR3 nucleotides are TGTGCCAGCAGCCCAGCAGTTGGCTCTGGAAACACCATATATTTT.

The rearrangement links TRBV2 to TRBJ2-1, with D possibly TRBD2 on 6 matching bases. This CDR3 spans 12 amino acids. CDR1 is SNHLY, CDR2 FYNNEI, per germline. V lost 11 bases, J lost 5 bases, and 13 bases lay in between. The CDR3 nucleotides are TGTGCCGGAGGACTAACTGACAATGAGCAGTTCTTC. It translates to CAGGLTDNEQFF.

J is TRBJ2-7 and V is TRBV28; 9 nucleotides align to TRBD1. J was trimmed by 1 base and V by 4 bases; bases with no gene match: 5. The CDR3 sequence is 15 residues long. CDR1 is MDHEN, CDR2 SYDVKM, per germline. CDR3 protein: CASSSTGTGSYEQYF. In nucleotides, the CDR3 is TGTGCCAGCAGTTCGACCGGGACAGGGTCCTACGAGCAGTACTTC.

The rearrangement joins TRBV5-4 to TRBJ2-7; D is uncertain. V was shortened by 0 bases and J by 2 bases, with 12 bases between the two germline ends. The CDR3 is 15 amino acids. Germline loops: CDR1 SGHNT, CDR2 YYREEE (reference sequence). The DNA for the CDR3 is TGTGCCAGCAGCTTGGGTCCATCCTCTACCTACGAGCAGTACTTC. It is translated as CASSLGPSSTYEQYF.

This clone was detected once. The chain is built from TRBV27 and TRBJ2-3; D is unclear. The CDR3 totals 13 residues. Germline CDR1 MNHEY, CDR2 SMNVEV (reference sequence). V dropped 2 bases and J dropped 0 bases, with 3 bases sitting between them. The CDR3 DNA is TGTGCCAGCAGTTTAGACAGCACAGATACGCAGTATTTT. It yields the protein CASSLDSTDTQYF.

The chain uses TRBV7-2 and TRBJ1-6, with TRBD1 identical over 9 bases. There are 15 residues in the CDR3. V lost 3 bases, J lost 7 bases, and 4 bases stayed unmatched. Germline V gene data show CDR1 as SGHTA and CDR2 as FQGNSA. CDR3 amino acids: CASSLQGTGNSPLHF. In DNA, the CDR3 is TGTGCCAGCAGCTTGCAGGGGACAGGGAATTCACCCCTCCACTTT.

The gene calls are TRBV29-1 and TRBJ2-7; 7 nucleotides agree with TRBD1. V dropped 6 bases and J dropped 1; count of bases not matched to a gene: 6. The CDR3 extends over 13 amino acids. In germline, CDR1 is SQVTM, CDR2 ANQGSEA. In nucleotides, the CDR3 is TGCAGCGTGGGAACAGGGGAATCCTACGAGCAGTACTTC. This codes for CSVGTGESYEQYF.

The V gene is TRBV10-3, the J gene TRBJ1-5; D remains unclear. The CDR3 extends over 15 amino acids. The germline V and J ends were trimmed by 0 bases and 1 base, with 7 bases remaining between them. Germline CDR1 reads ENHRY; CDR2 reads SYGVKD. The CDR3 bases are TGTGCCATCAGTGAGTCAGGCCCCAGCAATCAGCCCCAGCATTTT. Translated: CAISESGPSNQPQHF.

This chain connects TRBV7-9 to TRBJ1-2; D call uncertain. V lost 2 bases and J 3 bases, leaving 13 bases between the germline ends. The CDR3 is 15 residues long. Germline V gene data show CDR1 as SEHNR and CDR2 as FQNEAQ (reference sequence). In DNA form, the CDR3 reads TGTGCCAGCAGCTTAAATGATGCGATATACTATGGCTACACCTTC. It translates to CASSLNDAIYYGYTF.

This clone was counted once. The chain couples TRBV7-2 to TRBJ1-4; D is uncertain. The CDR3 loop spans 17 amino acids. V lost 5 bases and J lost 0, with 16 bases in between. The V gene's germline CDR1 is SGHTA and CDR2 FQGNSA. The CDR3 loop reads CASSMRVEGATNEKLFF. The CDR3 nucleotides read TGTGCCAGCAGCATGCGAGTTGAAGGTGCAACTAATGAAAAACTGTTTTTT.

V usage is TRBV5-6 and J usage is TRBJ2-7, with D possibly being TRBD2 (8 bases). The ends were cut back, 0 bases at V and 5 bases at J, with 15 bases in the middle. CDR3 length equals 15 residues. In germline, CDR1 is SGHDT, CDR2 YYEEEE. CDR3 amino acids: CASSLAGGGPNEQYF. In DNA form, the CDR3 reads TGTGCCAGCAGCTTGGCGGGAGGGGGCCCCAACGAGCAGTACTTC.

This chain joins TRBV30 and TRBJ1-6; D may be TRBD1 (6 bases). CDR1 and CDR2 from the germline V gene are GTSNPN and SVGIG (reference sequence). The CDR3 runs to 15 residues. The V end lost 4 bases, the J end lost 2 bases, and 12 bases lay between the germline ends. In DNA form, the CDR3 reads TGTGCCTGGACCGACCAGGGGACCTATAATTCACCCCTCCACTTT. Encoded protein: CAWTDQGTYNSPLHF.

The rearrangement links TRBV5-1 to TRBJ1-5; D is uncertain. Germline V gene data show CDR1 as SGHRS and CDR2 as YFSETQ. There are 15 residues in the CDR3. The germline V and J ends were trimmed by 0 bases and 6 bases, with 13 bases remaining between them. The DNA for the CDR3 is TGCGCCAGCAGCTTGGGAGCGGGAGTAGGTCAGCCCCAGCATTTT. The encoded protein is CASSLGAGVGQPQHF.

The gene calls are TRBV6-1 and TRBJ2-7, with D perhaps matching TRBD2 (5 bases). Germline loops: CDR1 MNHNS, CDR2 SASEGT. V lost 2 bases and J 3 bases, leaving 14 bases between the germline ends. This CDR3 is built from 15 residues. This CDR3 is CASSELQRSFYEQYF. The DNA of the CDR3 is TGTGCCAGCAGTGAACTCCAGCGGTCCTTCTACGAGCAGTACTTC.

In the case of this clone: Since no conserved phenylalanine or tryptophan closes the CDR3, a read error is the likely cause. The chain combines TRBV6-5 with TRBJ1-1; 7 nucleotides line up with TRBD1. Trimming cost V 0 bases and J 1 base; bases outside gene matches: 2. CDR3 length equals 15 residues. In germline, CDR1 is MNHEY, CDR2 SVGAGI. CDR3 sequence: CASSYSGQQNTEAFL. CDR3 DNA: TGTGCCAGCAGTTACTCGGGACAGCAGAACACTGAAGCTTTCCTT.